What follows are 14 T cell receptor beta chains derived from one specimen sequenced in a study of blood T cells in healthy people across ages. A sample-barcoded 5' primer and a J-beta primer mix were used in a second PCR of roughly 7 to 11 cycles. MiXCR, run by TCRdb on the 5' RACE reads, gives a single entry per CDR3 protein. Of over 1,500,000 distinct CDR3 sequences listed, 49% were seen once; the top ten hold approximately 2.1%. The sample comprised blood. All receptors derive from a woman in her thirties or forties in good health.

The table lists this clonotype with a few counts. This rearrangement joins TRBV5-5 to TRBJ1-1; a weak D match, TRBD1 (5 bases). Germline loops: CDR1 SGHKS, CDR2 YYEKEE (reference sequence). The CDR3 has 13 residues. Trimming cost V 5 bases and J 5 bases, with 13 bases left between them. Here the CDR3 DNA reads TGTGCCAGCAGACAGACCGGGGGAACTGAAGCTTTCTTT. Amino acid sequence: CASRQTGGTEAFF.

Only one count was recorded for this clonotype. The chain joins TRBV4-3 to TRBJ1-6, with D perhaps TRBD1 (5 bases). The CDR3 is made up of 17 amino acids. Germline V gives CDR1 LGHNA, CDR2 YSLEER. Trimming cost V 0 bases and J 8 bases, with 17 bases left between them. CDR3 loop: CASSQDSTDARDSPLHF. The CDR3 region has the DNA TGCGCCAGCAGCCAAGACTCGACAGACGCTCGGGATTCACCCCTCCACTTT.

This chain's CDR3 is CASSLGYAYNEQYF. Here the CDR3 DNA reads TGCGCCAGCAGCTTGGGATACGCGTACAATGAGCAGTACTTC. The chain carries TRBV5-1 and TRBJ2-1; D gene unclear. The J call may be incorrect, as the DNA end agrees better with TRBJ2-7. The CDR3 contains 14 residues. In germline, CDR1 is SGHRS, CDR2 YFSETQ.

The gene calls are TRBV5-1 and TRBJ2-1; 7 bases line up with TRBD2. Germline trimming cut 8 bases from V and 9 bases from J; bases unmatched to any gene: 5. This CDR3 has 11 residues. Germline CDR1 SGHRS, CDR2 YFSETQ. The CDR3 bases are TGCGCCAGGTCCCGGACTAGTGAGCAGTTCTTC. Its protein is CARSRTSEQFF.

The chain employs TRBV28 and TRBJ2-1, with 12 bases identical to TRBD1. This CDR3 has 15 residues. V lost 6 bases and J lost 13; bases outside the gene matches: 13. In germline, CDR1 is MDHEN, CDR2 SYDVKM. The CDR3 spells CASSDGTGGGETQFF. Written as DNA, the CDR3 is TGTGCCAGCAGCGACGGGACAGGGGGCGGTGAGACCCAGTTCTTC.

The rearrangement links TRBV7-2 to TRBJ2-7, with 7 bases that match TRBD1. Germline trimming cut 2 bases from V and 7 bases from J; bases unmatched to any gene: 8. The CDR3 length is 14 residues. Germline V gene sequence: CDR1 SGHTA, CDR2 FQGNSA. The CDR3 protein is CASSLRQGRGEQYF. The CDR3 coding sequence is TGTGCCAGCAGCTTACGGCAGGGCAGGGGGGAGCAGTACTTC. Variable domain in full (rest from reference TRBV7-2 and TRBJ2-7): GAGVSQSPSNKVTEKGKDVELRCDPISGHTALYWYRQSLGQGLEFLIYFQGNSAPDKSGLPSDRFSAERTGGSVSTLTIQRTQQEDSAVYLCASSLRQGRGEQYFGPGTRLTVT.

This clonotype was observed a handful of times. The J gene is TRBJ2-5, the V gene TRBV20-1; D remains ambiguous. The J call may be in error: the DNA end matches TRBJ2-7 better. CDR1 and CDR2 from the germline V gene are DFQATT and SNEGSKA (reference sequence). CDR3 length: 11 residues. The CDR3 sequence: CSAGSIYEQYF. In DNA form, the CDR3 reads TGCAGTGCTGGTAGTATCTACGAGCAGTACTTC.

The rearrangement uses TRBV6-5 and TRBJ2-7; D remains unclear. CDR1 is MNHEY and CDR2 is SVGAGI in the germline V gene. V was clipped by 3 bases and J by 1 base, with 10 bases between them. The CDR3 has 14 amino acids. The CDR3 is CASSYRSRSYEQYF. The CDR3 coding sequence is TGTGCCAGCAGTTATAGGAGTAGGTCCTACGAGCAGTACTTC.

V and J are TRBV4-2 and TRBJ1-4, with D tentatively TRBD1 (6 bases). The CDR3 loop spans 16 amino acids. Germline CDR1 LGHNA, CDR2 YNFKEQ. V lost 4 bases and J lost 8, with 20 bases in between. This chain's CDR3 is CASSPTRDIGKEKLFF. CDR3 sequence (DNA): TGTGCCAGCAGCCCAACTCGGGACATCGGCAAGGAAAAACTGTTTTTT.

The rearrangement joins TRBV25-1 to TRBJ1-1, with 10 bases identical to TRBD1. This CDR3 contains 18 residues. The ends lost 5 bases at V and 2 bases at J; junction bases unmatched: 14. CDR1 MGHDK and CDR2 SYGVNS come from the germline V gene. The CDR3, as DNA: TGTGCCAGCAGTCATGACAGGGGGCTTCTGGAAAATAACACTGAAGCTTTCTTT. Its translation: CASSHDRGLLENNTEAFF. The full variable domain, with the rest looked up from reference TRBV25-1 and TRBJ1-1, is EADIYQTPRYLVIGTGKKITLECSQTMGHDKMYWYQQDPGMELHLIHYSYGVNSTEKGDLSSESTVSRIRTEHFPLTLESARPSHTSQYLCASSHDRGLLENNTEAFFGQGTRLTVV.

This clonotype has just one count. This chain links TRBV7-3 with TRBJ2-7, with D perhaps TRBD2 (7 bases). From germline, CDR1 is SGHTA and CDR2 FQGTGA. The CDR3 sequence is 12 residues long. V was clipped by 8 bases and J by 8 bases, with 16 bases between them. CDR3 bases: TGTGCCAGCCCCGGGGGGCATAGGAAGCAGTACTTC. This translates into CASPGGHRKQYF.

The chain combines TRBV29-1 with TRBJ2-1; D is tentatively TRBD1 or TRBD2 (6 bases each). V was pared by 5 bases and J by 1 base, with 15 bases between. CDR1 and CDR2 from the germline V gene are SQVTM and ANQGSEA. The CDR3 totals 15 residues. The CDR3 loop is CSVQGGRSSYNEQFF. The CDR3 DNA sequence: TGCAGCGTTCAAGGGGGGAGATCATCCTACAATGAGCAGTTCTTC.

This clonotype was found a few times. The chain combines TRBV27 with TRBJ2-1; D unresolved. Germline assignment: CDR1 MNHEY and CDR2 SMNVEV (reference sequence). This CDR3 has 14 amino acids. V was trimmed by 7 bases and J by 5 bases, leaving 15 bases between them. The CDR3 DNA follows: TGTGCCAGCACCCAACGAGGCAACAACAATGAGCAGTTCTTC. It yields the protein CASTQRGNNNEQFF.

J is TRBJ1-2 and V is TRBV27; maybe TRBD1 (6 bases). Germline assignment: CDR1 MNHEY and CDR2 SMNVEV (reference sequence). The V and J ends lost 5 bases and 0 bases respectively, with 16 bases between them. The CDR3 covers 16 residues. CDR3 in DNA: TGTGCCAGCAGTAGCTATAACAGGGCCGCTAACTATGGCTACACCTTC. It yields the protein CASSSYNRAANYGYTF.